This TCR beta chain was identified during a study of blood T cell repertoires in COVID-19. Study at large: Acute-phase and convalescent COVID-19 samples originated in the United States, Italy and Spain. Sample material is recorded as cDNA or gDNA derived from T cells, B-cell-depleted T cells, or PBMCs.

The CDR3 totals 15 residues. Germline lookup yields CDR1 MNHEY and CDR2 SVGAGI. Trimming stripped 6 bases from V and 3 bases from J, with 12 bases between. Authors' analysis steps: Amplification of reference gene primers was used by the study to estimate nucleated cell counts. The protocol was immunoSEQ multiplex PCR, while the TCRdb copy is restricted to in-frame clones and leaves out a portion. The DNA was the basis for D and trimming; V, J and clone size are from that table. The sample has about 99,000 clones, 70% to 90% seen once; the top ten hold approximately 3.5%. The material sequenced was peripheral blood. This chain links TRBV6-5 with TRBJ1-6; D perhaps matches TRBD1 (5 bases). The source of this sequence is a human donor in a cohort sampled during active COVID-19. This CDR3 reads CASSHRFRYNSPLHF. The CDR3 nucleotides read TGTGCCAGCAGCCACAGGTTTCGCTATAATTCACCCCTCCACTTT.